One sample yielded the 9 T cell receptor beta chains listed below, sequenced in a study of T cell responses to AZD1222 COVID-19 vaccine (dated by TCRdb to about 2021). Receptors were amplified or captured by the immunoSEQ multiplex PCR assay. Entries here come from immuneACCESS through TCRdb and include only in-frame sequences with V and J called. Some clones fail to appear in such tables; in the studies checked, an unresolved V gene covers under half of the shortfall, and the cause of the remainder is unknown. The sample yields about 55,000 clones; approximately 84% were counted once. In total, the top ten clones hold 25% to 30% of the sample. The time point label here, explained by the study, means: baseline before first vaccination. The sample was peripheral blood, taken on day 0 of AZD1222 vaccination. The receptors originated from an adult in good health.

V and J are TRBV12-3 or TRBV12-4 and TRBJ2-2; the D is unclear. Trimming cost V 1 base and J 9 bases, with 6 bases left between them. The CDR3 extends over 12 amino acids. CDR3 nucleotides: TGTGCCAGCAGTTTAGAACGACGGGAGCTGTTTTTT. Translating gives CASSLERRELFF.

This chain connects TRBV4-2 to TRBJ1-2; D uncertain. CDR1 LGHNA and CDR2 YNFKEQ come from the germline V gene. The V end was cut by 0 bases, the J end by 0 bases, with 11 bases between. The length of the CDR3 is 16 residues. This CDR3 is CASSQDWRSSNYGYTF. The CDR3 DNA reads as TGTGCCAGCAGCCAAGATTGGCGGTCCTCTAACTATGGCTACACCTTC.

V and J are TRBV5-1 and TRBJ1-1; 10 bases line up with TRBD1. Germline V gene sequence: CDR1 SGHRS, CDR2 YFSETQ. The CDR3 extends over 14 amino acids. Trimming removed 4 bases from V and 3 bases from J; junction bases left unmatched: 3. The CDR3 nucleotides read TGCGCCAGCAGCCCCGGGACAGGGGACACTGAAGCTTTCTTT. Translating it yields CASSPGTGDTEAFF. Based on the CDR3 plus reference TRBV5-1 and TRBJ1-1, the full variable domain is KAGVTQTPRYLIKTRGQQVTLSCSPISGHRSVSWYQQTPGQGLQFLFEYFSETQRNKGNFPGRFSGRQFSNSRSEMNVSTLELGDSALYLCASSPGTGDTEAFFGQGTRLTVV.

This chain joins TRBV7-8 and TRBJ1-1, with D possibly TRBD1 on 5 matching bases. Germline V gene data show CDR1 as SGHVS and CDR2 as FQNEAQ. V shed 5 bases and J shed 0 bases, with 13 bases lying between them. The CDR3 length is 15 residues. The CDR3 spells CASSPGAAMNTEAFF. The CDR3 nucleotides read TGTGCCAGCAGCCCCGGGGCGGCAATGAACACTGAAGCTTTCTTT.

This chain joins TRBV29-1 and TRBJ2-3; TRBD1 might be the D (5 bases). V was cut by 4 bases and J by 4 bases, with 15 bases left in between. CDR1 and CDR2 from the germline V gene are SQVTM and ANQGSEA. The CDR3 extends over 14 amino acids. CDR3 region: CSVVSRTLADTQYF. CDR3 nucleotide sequence: TGCAGCGTTGTGTCCAGGACACTCGCAGATACGCAGTATTTT.

The genes are TRBV7-2 and TRBJ1-5; D not resolved. Trimming removed 1 base from V and 4 bases from J, with 11 bases in between. Germline assignment: CDR1 SGHTA and CDR2 FQGNSA. CDR3 length: 15 amino acids. CDR3 nucleotide sequence: TGTGCCAGCAGCTTAGGTGACAATACGAATCAGCCCCAGCATTTT. Residues: CASSLGDNTNQPQHF.

This chain uses TRBV5-4 with TRBJ1-6; no firm D call. The CDR3 covers 16 residues. From germline, CDR1 is SGHNT and CDR2 YYREEE (reference sequence). Between the trimmed V and J ends, which lost 0 bases and 0 bases, there was a span of 7 bases. DNA of the CDR3: TGTGCCAGCAGCTTGGACAGTTCCTCCTATAATTCACCCCTCCACTTT. It encodes CASSLDSSSYNSPLHF.

A single count supports this clone. For the CDR3, the DNA is TGTGCCAGCAGTTTACAGGTTTATCAGCCCCAGCATTTT. It yields the protein CASSLQVYQPQHF. This chain uses TRBV12-3 or TRBV12-4 with TRBJ1-5; unclear D gene. Between the trimmed V and J ends, which lost 2 bases and 5 bases, there was a span of 7 bases. This CDR3 has 13 amino acids.

The chain joins TRBV4-1 to TRBJ1-3, with D unresolved. The length of the CDR3 is 15 residues. The germline V gene has CDR1 MGHRA and CDR2 YSYEKL. Trimming shortened V by 1 base and J by 4 bases, and 11 bases separated the two germline ends. The CDR3 DNA reads TGCGCCAGCAGCCAAGTAAATCCTCGGGGAAACACCATATATTTT. Encoded protein: CASSQVNPRGNTIYF.